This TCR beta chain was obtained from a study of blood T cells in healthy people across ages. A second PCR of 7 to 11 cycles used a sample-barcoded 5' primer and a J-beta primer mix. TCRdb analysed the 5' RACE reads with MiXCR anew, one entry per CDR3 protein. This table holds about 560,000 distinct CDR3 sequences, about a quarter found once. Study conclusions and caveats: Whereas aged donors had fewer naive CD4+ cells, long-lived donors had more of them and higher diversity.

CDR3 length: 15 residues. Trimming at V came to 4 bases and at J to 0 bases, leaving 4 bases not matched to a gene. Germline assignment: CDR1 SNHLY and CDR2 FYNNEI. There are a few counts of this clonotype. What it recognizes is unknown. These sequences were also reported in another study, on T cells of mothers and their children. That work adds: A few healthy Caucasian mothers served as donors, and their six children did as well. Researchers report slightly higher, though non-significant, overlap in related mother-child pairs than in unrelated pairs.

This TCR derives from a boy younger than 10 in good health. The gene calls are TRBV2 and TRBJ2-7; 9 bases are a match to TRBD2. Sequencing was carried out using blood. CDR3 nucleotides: TGTGCCAGCAGTGTCCGACTAGCGGTCTCCTACGAGCAGTACTTC. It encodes CASSVRLAVSYEQYF.